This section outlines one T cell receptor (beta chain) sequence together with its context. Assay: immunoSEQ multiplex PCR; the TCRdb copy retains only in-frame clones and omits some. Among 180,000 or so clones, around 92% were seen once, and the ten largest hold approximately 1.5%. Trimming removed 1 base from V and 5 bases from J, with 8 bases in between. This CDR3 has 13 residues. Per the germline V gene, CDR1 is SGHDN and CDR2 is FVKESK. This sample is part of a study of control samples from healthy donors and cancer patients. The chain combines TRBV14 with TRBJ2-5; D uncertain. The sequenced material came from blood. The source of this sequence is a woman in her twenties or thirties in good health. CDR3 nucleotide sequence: TGTGCCAGCAGCCAAGGCTTAGGGGAGACCCAGTACTTC. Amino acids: CASSQGLGETQYF. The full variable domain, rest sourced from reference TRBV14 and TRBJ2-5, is EAGVTQFPSHSVIEKGQTVTLRCDPISGHDNLYWYRRVMGKEIKFLLHFVKESKQDESGMPNNRFLAERTGGTYSTLKVQPAELEDSGVYFCASSQGLGETQYFGPGTRLLVL.